Below are 8 T cell receptor beta chains sequenced from a single sample in a study of long-term antiretroviral therapy in people with HIV. Researchers ran immunoSEQ v3.0 at survey level. TCRdb's table, derived via immunoSEQ multiplex PCR, lists solely in-frame clones and lacks some. The table has 9,500 to 13,000 clones, 75% to 90% seen once. The material sequenced was unsorted PBMCs, taken 0.2 years before starting antiretroviral therapy. These TCRs come from a woman aged 35 to 49 with HIV.

The chain employs TRBV9 and TRBJ2-5, with TRBD2 matching 15 bases. Germline CDR1 SGDLS, CDR2 YYNGEE. The CDR3 consists of 16 residues. With 7 bases clipped from V and 5 bases from J, the junction kept 9 bases outside the gene matches. CDR3 protein: CASAWTSGGAGETQYF. For the CDR3, the DNA is TGTGCCAGCGCGTGGACTAGCGGGGGGGCCGGGGAGACCCAGTACTTC.

The rearrangement links TRBV9 to TRBJ1-1; tentatively, D is TRBD1 (6 bases). Germline V gene data show CDR1 as SGDLS and CDR2 as YYNGEE. V gave up 2 bases and J gave up 4 bases, with 9 bases separating them. The CDR3 extends over 13 amino acids. The CDR3: CASSVGGATEAFF. Written as DNA, the CDR3 is TGTGCCAGCAGCGTGGGGGGGGCCACTGAAGCTTTCTTT. The full variable domain, in which reference TRBV9 and TRBJ1-1 provide the parts outside the CDR3, is DSGVTQTPKHLITATGQRVTLRCSPRSGDLSVYWYQQSLDQGLQFLIQYYNGEERAKGNILERFSAQQFPDLHSELNLSSLELGDSALYFCASSVGGATEAFFGQGTRLTVV.

The J gene is TRBJ2-3, the V gene TRBV18; maybe TRBD2 (5 bases). The CDR3 runs to 12 residues. Trimming removed 6 bases at V and 6 bases at J, with 10 bases between. Germline V gene data show CDR1 as KGHSH and CDR2 as LQKENI. CDR3 amino acids: CASSGDADTQYF. CDR3 nucleotide sequence: TGTGCCAGCTCGGGAGATGCGGATACGCAGTATTTT. The variable domain in full, with the rest retrieved from reference TRBV18 and TRBJ2-3, is NAGVMQNPRHLVRRRGQEARLRCSPMKGHSHVYWYRQLPEEGLKFMVYLQKENIIDESGMPKERFSAEFPKEGPSILRIQQVVRGDSAAYFCASSGDADTQYFGPGTRLTVL.

This clone showed up just a few times. The chain links TRBV7-2 to TRBJ2-5; D might be TRBD1 (6 bases). The V and J ends lost 7 bases and 9 bases respectively, with 21 bases between them. Looked up from germline, CDR1 is SGHTA and CDR2 is FQGNSA. The CDR3 loop spans 14 amino acids. The DNA for the CDR3 is TGTGCCAGCACCTTTTGGGAACAGAACAGGGCCCAGTACTTC. Its translation: CASTFWEQNRAQYF.

The chain couples TRBV5-8 to TRBJ2-2, with D perhaps TRBD2 (6 bases). Germline CDR1 and CDR2: SGHTS and YDEGEE. V was cut by 10 bases and J by 7 bases, with 14 bases left in between. The CDR3 length is 12 residues. The CDR3 bases are TGTGCCGTGCGGGGTTTCGGCGGGGAGCTGTTTTTT. As protein: CAVRGFGGELFF.

CDR3 in DNA: TGTGCCAGCAGTCAAGACAGGGGAGTAGATACGCAGTATTTT. Protein: CASSQDRGVDTQYF. The V call is TRBV6-5, the J call TRBJ2-3; 8 bases line up with TRBD1. The CDR3 spans 14 residues. Losses at the gene ends were 5 bases for V and 5 bases for J; bases not matched to a gene: 6. Germline loops: CDR1 MNHEY, CDR2 SVGAGI.

The rearrangement uses TRBV5-1 and TRBJ2-1; 10 bases match TRBD1. Per germline, CDR1 SGHRS and CDR2 YFSETQ. The CDR3 contains 16 residues. The ends lost 0 bases at V and 6 bases at J; junction bases unmatched: 6. The CDR3 sequence is CASSLVGTGVPNEQFF. The CDR3 DNA follows: TGCGCCAGCAGCTTGGTTGGGACAGGGGTCCCCAATGAGCAGTTCTTC.

The chain combines TRBV11-2 with TRBJ2-3; a possible D gene is TRBD1 (6 bases). The CDR3 runs 12 residues. The V gene's germline CDR1 is SGHAT and CDR2 FQNNGV. With 6 bases removed from V and 6 bases from J, the gap between germline ends came to 10 bases. In DNA form, the CDR3 reads TGTGCCAGCAGGGCAGGGGCGGATACGCAGTATTTT. Encoded protein: CASRAGADTQYF.